The 13 T cell receptor beta chains listed next were all sequenced from one sample in a study of control samples from healthy donors and cancer patients. Assay used: immunoSEQ multiplex PCR; TCRdb lists only in-frame clones, some missing. The table lists over 100,000 clones, around 90% of them singletons. Material for sequencing was blood. The receptors here all came from a man younger than 30 in good health.

As to this clone: Different DNA sequences within this sample yield the same CDR3. The chain couples TRBV19 to TRBJ1-2, with D tentatively TRBD1 (5 bases). V was cut by 3 bases and J by 3 bases, with 8 bases left in between. Germline V gives CDR1 LNHDA, CDR2 SQIVND (reference sequence). The CDR3 spans 13 residues. The chain's CDR3 is CASSIGTDYGYTF. The CDR3, as DNA: TGTGCCAGTAGTATCGGGACCGACTATGGCTACACCTTC.

V and J are TRBV9 and TRBJ1-5; TRBD1 is a possible D gene (6 bases). This CDR3 comprises 16 residues. Germline V CDR1 and CDR2: SGDLS, YYNGEE. Trimming cost V 4 bases and J 1 base, with 15 bases left between them. The CDR3 reads CASSSDGGGSNQPQHF. The CDR3 coding sequence is TGTGCCAGCAGCTCTGATGGAGGGGGAAGCAATCAGCCCCAGCATTTT.

The chain is built from TRBV7-9 and TRBJ1-3; 7 bases agree with TRBD1. The junction had 2 bases not matched to a gene; V was cut back by 5 bases and J by 4 bases. This CDR3 has 13 amino acids. Per the germline V gene, CDR1 is SEHNR and CDR2 is FQNEAQ (reference sequence). The CDR3 region has the DNA TGTGCCAGCAGCATACAGGGGGGAAACACCATATATTTT. Protein: CASSIQGGNTIYF.

This sequence joins TRBV7-7 and TRBJ2-3, with D tentatively TRBD1 or TRBD2 (6 bases each). V was shortened by 1 base and J by 1 base, with 12 bases between the two germline ends. This CDR3 is 16 amino acids long. Germline lookup yields CDR1 SSHAT and CDR2 FNYEAQ (reference sequence). The CDR3 nucleotides are TGTGCCAGCAGCTTAGGTGGGGGGCTAGGCACAGATACGCAGTATTTT. Its protein product is CASSLGGGLGTDTQYF.

This chain links TRBV27 with TRBJ1-5, with D unresolved. CDR3 length equals 13 residues. V was cut by 2 bases and J by 2 bases, with 4 bases left in between. CDR1 MNHEY and CDR2 SMNVEV come from the germline V gene (reference sequence). As DNA, the CDR3 is TGTGCCAGCAGTTTACAGGGCAATCAGCCCCAGCATTTT. This codes for CASSLQGNQPQHF.

This clone was seen only once. The chain joins TRBV5-1 to TRBJ1-4; D might be TRBD1 (6 bases). CDR3 size: 15 residues. V lost 0 bases to trimming and J lost 5 bases, with 11 bases between them. CDR1 and CDR2 from the germline V gene are SGHRS and YFSETQ. The CDR3 reads CASSLGLDSNEKLFF. CDR3 DNA sequence: TGCGCCAGCAGCTTGGGGCTGGACAGCAATGAAAAACTGTTTTTT.

This chain uses TRBV5-5 with TRBJ1-2, with D uncertain. The CDR3 covers 14 residues. Between the trimmed V and J ends, which lost 0 bases and 5 bases, there was a span of 11 bases. Looked up from germline, CDR1 is SGHKS and CDR2 is YYEKEE (reference sequence). The CDR3 is CASSLGGLFYGYTF. For the CDR3, the DNA is TGTGCCAGCAGCTTGGGGGGTTTGTTTTATGGCTACACCTTC. Based on the CDR3 plus reference TRBV5-5 and TRBJ1-2, the full variable domain is DAGVTQSPTHLIKTRGQQVTLRCSPISGHKSVSWYQQVLGQGPQFIFQYYEKEERGRGNFPDRFSARQFPNYSSELNVNALLLGDSALYLCASSLGGLFYGYTFGSGTRLTVV.

The V gene is TRBV3-1 (or the pseudogene TRBV3-2), the J gene TRBJ2-2; possibly TRBD1 for D (5 bases). CDR3 size: 16 residues. With 0 bases removed from V and 3 bases from J, the gap between germline ends came to 11 bases. Germline values: CDR1 LGHDT, CDR2 YNNKEL (reference sequence). As DNA, the CDR3 is TGTGCCAGCAGCCAAGATAGGGGCGGATACACCGGGGAGCTGTTTTTT. This codes for CASSQDRGGYTGELFF.

This rearrangement joins TRBV5-1 to TRBJ2-1, with 13 bases that match TRBD2. Germline CDR1 is SGHRS and CDR2 is YFSETQ. The ends lost 5 bases at V and 7 bases at J; junction bases unmatched: 3. This CDR3 spans 14 amino acids. The CDR3: CASRVTSGGNEQFF. As DNA, the CDR3 is TGCGCCAGCAGGGTGACTAGCGGGGGGAATGAGCAGTTCTTC.

This chain connects TRBV11-2 to TRBJ2-2, with 8 bases aligning to TRBD2. The CDR3 consists of 16 residues. The V gene's germline CDR1 is SGHAT and CDR2 FQNNGV. The V gene end was trimmed by 5 bases and the J gene end by 3 bases; junction bases not matched to a gene: 8. The CDR3 loop reads CASSPFSGVDTGELFF. The CDR3 coding sequence is TGTGCCAGCAGCCCCTTTAGCGGGGTTGACACCGGGGAGCTGTTTTTT.

This sequence joins TRBV29-1 and TRBJ1-1; D possibly corresponds to TRBD1 (6 bases). V was clipped by 8 bases and J by 1 base, with 11 bases between them. Germline V CDR1 and CDR2: SQVTM, ANQGSEA. CDR3 length: 12 amino acids. CDR3 sequence reads: CSPGGGNTEAFF. The CDR3 coding sequence is TGCAGCCCAGGAGGGGGGAACACTGAAGCTTTCTTT. Full variable domain (missing parts from reference TRBV29-1 and TRBJ1-1): SAVISQKPSRDICQRGTSLTIQCQVDSQVTMMFWYRQQPGQSLTLIATANQGSEATYESGFVIDKFPISRPNLTFSTLTVSNMSPEDSSIYLCSPGGGNTEAFFGQGTRLTVV.

This clone was seen just once. This rearrangement joins TRBV5-4 to TRBJ2-1; 7 bases match TRBD1. The CDR3 is 14 residues long. Germline V lookup: CDR1 SGHNT, CDR2 YYREEE (reference sequence). The V gene end was trimmed by 2 bases and the J gene end by 5 bases; junction bases not matched to a gene: 4. The CDR3 DNA reads as TGTGCCAGCAGCTTCTGGCAGGGGGACAATGAGCAGTTCTTC. This codes for CASSFWQGDNEQFF.

This clone was counted once. V gene TRBV4-1 combines with J gene TRBJ2-1; TRBD2 agrees at 8 bases. Germline assignment: CDR1 MGHRA and CDR2 YSYEKL. The CDR3 has 15 residues. V was clipped by 1 base and J by 4 bases; unmatched bases: 3. CDR3 region: CASSQVASGYNEQFF. For the CDR3, the DNA is TGCGCCAGCAGCCAAGTGGCTAGCGGGTACAATGAGCAGTTCTTC.